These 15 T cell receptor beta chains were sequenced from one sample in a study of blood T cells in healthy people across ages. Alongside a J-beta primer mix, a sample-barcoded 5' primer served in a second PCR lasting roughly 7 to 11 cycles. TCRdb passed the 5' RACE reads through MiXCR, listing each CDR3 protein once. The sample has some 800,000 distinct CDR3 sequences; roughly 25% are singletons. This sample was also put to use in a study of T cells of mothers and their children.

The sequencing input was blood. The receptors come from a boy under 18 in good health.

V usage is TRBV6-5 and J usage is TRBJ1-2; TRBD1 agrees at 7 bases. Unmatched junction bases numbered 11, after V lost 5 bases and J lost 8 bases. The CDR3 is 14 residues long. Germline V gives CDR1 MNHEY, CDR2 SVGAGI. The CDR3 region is CASSTLTGAWGYTF. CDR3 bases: TGTGCCAGCAGTACCCTTACAGGGGCTTGGGGCTACACCTTC.

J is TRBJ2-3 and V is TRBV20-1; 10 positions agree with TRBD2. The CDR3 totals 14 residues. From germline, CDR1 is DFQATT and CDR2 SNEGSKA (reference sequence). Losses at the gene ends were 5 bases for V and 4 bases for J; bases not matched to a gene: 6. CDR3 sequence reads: CSAPRTSGSDTQYF. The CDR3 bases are TGCAGTGCTCCCCGGACTAGCGGATCAGATACGCAGTATTTT.

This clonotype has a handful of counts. CDR3 residues: CASSATGIGQPQHF. Written as DNA, the CDR3 is TGTGCCAGCAGTGCAACAGGGATCGGGCAGCCCCAGCATTTT. V usage is TRBV7-9 and J usage is TRBJ1-5; the D gene is possibly TRBD1 (6 bases). CDR1 SEHNR and CDR2 FQNEAQ come from the germline V gene (reference sequence). The CDR3 contains 14 residues. Trimming pared 6 bases from V and 7 bases from J, leaving 16 bases between.

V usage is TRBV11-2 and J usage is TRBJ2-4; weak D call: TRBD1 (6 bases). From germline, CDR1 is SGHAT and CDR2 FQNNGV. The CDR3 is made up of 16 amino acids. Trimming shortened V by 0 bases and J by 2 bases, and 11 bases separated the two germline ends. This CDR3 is CASSLEWGRTKNIQYF. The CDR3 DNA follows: TGTGCCAGCAGCTTAGAATGGGGGCGGACCAAAAACATTCAGTACTTC.

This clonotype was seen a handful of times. CDR3 coding DNA: TGTGCCACCAGTGATGGACTAGGGATAAGCAATGAGCAGTTCTTC. This encodes CATSDGLGISNEQFF. This chain links TRBV24-1 with TRBJ2-1, with 7 bases fitting TRBD2. There are 15 residues in the CDR3. V shed 3 bases and J 6 bases; nucleotides not matched to a gene: 7. The germline gives CDR1 KGHDR, CDR2 SFDVKD.

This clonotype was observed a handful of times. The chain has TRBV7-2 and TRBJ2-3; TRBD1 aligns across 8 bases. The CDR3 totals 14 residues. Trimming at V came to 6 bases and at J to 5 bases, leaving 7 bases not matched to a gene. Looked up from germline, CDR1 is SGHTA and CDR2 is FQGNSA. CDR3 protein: CASRLTGVGDTQYF. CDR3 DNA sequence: TGTGCCAGCAGATTGACAGGGGTAGGAGATACGCAGTATTTT.

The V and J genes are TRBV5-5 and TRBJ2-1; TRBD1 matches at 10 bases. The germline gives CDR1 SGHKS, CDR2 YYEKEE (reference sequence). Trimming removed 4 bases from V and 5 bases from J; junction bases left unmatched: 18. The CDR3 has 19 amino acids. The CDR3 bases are TGTGCCAGCAGCGCACGAGGGACAGGGGCTCGGGGGCCTAACAATGAGCAGTTCTTC. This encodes CASSARGTGARGPNNEQFF.

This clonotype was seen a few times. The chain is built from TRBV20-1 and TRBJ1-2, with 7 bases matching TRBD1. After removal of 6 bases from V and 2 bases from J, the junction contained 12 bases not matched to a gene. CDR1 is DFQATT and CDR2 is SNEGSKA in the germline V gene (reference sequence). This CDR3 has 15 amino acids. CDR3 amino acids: CSARTPGQKNYGYTF. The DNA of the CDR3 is TGCAGTGCCCGAACGCCGGGACAGAAAAACTATGGCTACACCTTC.

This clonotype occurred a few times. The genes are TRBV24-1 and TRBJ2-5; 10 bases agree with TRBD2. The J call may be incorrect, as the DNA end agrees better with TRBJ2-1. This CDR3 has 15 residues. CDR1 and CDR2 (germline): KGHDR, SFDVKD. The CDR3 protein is CATETGTSAYNEQFF. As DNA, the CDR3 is TGTGCCACCGAGACCGGGACTAGCGCGTACAATGAGCAGTTCTTC.

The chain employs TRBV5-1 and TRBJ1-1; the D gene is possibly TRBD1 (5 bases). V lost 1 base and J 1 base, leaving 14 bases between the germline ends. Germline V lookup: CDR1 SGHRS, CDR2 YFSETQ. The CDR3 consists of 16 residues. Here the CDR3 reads CASSLWAGRANTEAFF. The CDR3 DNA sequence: TGCGCCAGCAGCTTGTGGGCCGGCAGGGCGAACACTGAAGCTTTCTTT. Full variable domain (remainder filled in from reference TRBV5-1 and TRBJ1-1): KAGVTQTPRYLIKTRGQQVTLSCSPISGHRSVSWYQQTPGQGLQFLFEYFSETQRNKGNFPGRFSGRQFSNSRSEMNVSTLELGDSALYLCASSLWAGRANTEAFFGQGTRLTVV.

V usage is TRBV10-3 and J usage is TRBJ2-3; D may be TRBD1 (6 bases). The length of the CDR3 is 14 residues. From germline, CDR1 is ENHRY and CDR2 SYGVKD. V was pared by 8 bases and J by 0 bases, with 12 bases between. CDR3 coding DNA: TGTGCCATCGCGGCAGGGGCCAGCACAGATACGCAGTATTTT. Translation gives CAIAAGASTDTQYF.

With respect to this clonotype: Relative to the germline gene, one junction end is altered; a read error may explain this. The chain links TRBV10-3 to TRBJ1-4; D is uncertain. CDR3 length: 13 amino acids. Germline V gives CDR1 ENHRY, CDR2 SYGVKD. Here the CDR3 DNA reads TGTGCCATCAGTGAGTCTGAGGGTGAAGAACTGTTTTTT. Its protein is CAISESEGEELFF.

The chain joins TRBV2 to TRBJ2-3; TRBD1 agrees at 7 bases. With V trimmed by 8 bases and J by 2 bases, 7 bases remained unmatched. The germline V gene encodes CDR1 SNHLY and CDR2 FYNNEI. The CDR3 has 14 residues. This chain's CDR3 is CASRPTGNTDTQYF. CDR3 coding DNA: TGTGCCAGCCGTCCGACAGGGAACACAGATACGCAGTATTTT.

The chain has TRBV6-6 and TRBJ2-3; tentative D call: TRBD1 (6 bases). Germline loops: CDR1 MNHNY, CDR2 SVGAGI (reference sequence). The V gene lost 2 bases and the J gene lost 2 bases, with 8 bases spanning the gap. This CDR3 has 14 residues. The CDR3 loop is CASSYTGFTDTQYF. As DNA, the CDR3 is TGTGCCAGCAGTTACACAGGGTTCACAGATACGCAGTATTTT.

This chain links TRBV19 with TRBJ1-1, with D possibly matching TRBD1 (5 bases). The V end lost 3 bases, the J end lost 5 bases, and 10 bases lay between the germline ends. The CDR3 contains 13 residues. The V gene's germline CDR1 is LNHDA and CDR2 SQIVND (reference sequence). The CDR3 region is CASSIGGSTEAFF. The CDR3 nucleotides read TGTGCCAGTAGTATTGGGGGAAGTACTGAAGCTTTCTTT.